This T cell receptor (beta chain) comes out of a study of blood T cell repertoires in COVID-19. Turning to the study itself: Samples taken during acute and convalescent COVID-19 were collected in the United States, Italy and Spain.

Clones were read by immunoSEQ multiplex PCR, and TCRdb kept only the in-frame ones, dropping some. In the table there are some 38,000 clones, 90% to 95% of which are singletons. Germline loops: CDR1 MGHDK, CDR2 SYGVNS. The CDR3 sequence is 15 residues long. V shed 6 bases and J shed 0 bases, with 12 bases lying between them. The gene calls are TRBV25-1 and TRBJ2-1; the D gene is possibly TRBD2 (6 bases). What was sequenced was peripheral blood. This receptor was identified in a man aged 45 to 65 with active COVID-19. The chain's CDR3 is CASRRDSGSYNEQFF. CDR3 bases: TGTGCCAGCAGGCGGGATAGCGGCTCCTACAATGAGCAGTTCTTC.